The 8 T cell receptor beta chains presented below share a single source sample, sequenced in a study of siplizumab effects on memory and regulatory T cells. Sequencing was performed with immunoSEQ multiplex PCR; in TCRdb, only in-frame clones are kept and a portion is missing. The profile shows 100,000 to 120,000 clones, roughly 92% of them singletons. The sequenced sample was CD4+ T cells sorted from blood. These receptors were taken from a human donor in good health.

The V gene is TRBV7-3, the J gene TRBJ1-1; D is perhaps TRBD1 (5 bases). The germline V gene has CDR1 SGHTA and CDR2 FQGTGA. V lost 0 bases, J lost 5 bases, and 16 bases lay in between. CDR3 size: 16 residues. CDR3 bases: TGTGCCAGCAGCTTAACGGCCGGGGACGAGGCGACTGAAGCTTTCTTT. Encoded protein: CASSLTAGDEATEAFF.

This chain joins TRBV6-5 and TRBJ2-1; possibly TRBD1 for D (6 bases). V lost 3 bases and J lost 9, with 12 bases in between. Germline V gene sequence: CDR1 MNHEY, CDR2 SVGAGI. The CDR3 is 13 residues long. The CDR3 nucleotides are TGTGCCAGCAGTTATACCACAGGGTTTGAGCAGTTCTTC. Its protein is CASSYTTGFEQFF.

V gene TRBV5-4 combines with J gene TRBJ1-1; 10 bases line up with TRBD1. Per germline, CDR1 SGHNT and CDR2 YYREEE (reference sequence). The ends lost 5 bases at V and 3 bases at J; junction bases unmatched: 10. The CDR3 is 16 residues long. This chain's CDR3 is CASSSRQGARDTEAFF. For the CDR3, the DNA is TGTGCCAGCAGTAGTCGACAGGGGGCGCGGGACACTGAAGCTTTCTTT.

The rearrangement uses TRBV7-5 and TRBJ2-6; the table's D call, TRBD2, has no DNA check behind it. TRBV7-5 is recorded as a pseudogene. The CDR3 has 18 amino acids. The CDR3 region is CARSPLLAGPSGANVLTF. CDR3 bases: TGTGCCAGAAGCCCACTACTAGCGGGCCCCTCTGGGGCCAACGTCCTGACTTTC.

The chain recombines TRBV28 with TRBJ1-2; tentatively, D is TRBD1 (6 bases). Germline values: CDR1 MDHEN, CDR2 SYDVKM. This CDR3 is 13 amino acids long. Trimming removed 10 bases from V and 4 bases from J, with 16 bases in between. The CDR3 DNA follows: TGTGCCACCCTAAGAGGGGGGAGCTATGGCTACACCTTC. Protein sequence: CATLRGGSYGYTF.

This rearrangement joins TRBV2 to TRBJ2-5, with no clear D. The length of the CDR3 is 13 residues. V shed 6 bases and J shed 3 bases, with 11 bases lying between them. Germline loops: CDR1 SNHLY, CDR2 FYNNEI. CDR3 sequence reads: CASRLDLKETQYF. The CDR3 DNA follows: TGTGCCAGCAGACTGGACCTAAAAGAGACCCAGTACTTC.

The chain recombines TRBV7-3 with TRBJ2-3; the match to TRBD2 covers 9 bases. Germline V gives CDR1 SGHTA, CDR2 FQGTGA. This CDR3 comprises 12 residues. The J segment lost 14 bases and the V segment lost 1 base, leaving 4 bases of the junction unmatched. Here the CDR3 reads CASSLSSGSVYF. In nucleotides, the CDR3 is TGTGCCAGCAGCTTAAGTAGCGGGAGCGTGTATTTT.

This clone is a singleton in its sample. The same CDR3 is also encoded by other DNA sequences in this sample. The chain links TRBV19 to TRBJ2-3, with 7 bases that match TRBD2. The junction had 0 bases not matched to a gene; V was cut back by 3 bases and J by 3 bases. Germline V gives CDR1 LNHDA, CDR2 SQIVND (reference sequence). CDR3 length: 13 residues. CDR3 residues: CASSIGGTDTQYF. In DNA, the CDR3 is TGTGCCAGTAGTATCGGGGGGACAGATACGCAGTATTTT.